This TCR beta chain emerged from a study of CD8+ T cells in alopecia areata. Study-level results: Among the cells sequenced in scalp samples are also the resident alphabeta T cells of normal skin. While tofacitinib was given, many expanded lesional clones persisted in scalp and blood.

In germline, CDR1 is SEHNR, CDR2 FQNEAQ (reference sequence). CDR3 length equals 15 residues. The ends were cut back, 5 bases at V and 7 bases at J, with 21 bases in the middle. In regard to this clone: Antigen unknown.

cDNA prepared by RNA extraction and subsequent reverse transcription served as the template for sequencing. Method: immunoSEQ multiplex PCR; TCRdb's copy keeps in-frame clones and lacks some. The sample includes fewer than 150,000 clones, roughly 63% of them seen just once. Treatment: oral pan-JAK inhibitor, 5-10 mg twice daily. J is TRBJ2-7 and V is TRBV7-9; D not resolved. The specimen was CD8+ T cells sorted from blood, collected at week 4, from a patient treated with tofacitinib. The TCR originated in a human donor with alopecia areata. The CDR3 spells CASSPLPEPRGEQYF. The DNA of the CDR3 is TGTGCCAGCAGCCCCCTACCAGAGCCGCGTGGGGAGCAGTACTTC.